In its sample, the clone carrying this T cell receptor (beta chain) was seen a few times. Antigen: not known. This CDR3 has 13 amino acids. Per the germline V gene, CDR1 is ENHRY and CDR2 is SYGVKD. Between the trimmed V and J ends, which lost 6 bases and 1 base, there was a span of 8 bases. These data come from a study of CD8+ T cells in alopecia areata. At the level of the study: Twice a day, 5 to 10 mg of oral tofacitinib was administered to treated patients. Percent affected scalp area, the SALT score, rated treated patients' severity.

Study-level points and caveats: Administration of tofacitinib significantly diminished scalp clonality and expanded CD8+ clones within the top 100.

Sample treatment: oral pan-JAK inhibitor, 5-10 mg twice daily. Both CD4+ and CD8+ T cells were separated by sorting PBMCs. After isolation, RNA underwent reverse transcription to generate cDNA as the sequencing template. This table comes from immunoSEQ multiplex PCR, and its TCRdb copy is limited to in-frame clones, with some not included. In the table there are 150,000 to 250,000 clones, 55% to 70% of which are singletons. This receptor was identified in a human donor with alopecia areata. The input for sequencing was CD4+ T cells sorted from blood, taken at week 24, from a patient treated with tofacitinib. The chain recombines TRBV10-3 with TRBJ2-3; D is undetermined. The CDR3 loop is CAIRPDGTDTQYF. CDR3 sequence (DNA): TGTGCCATCAGGCCTGATGGCACAGATACGCAGTATTTT.